The 31 T cell receptor beta chains reported below all come from one sample, sequenced in a study of PD-1 blockade in classical Hodgkin lymphoma. Some clones are missing from TCRdb's copy, which holds only in-frame ones; the method was immunoSEQ multiplex PCR. There are over 25,000 clones in the sample; roughly 85% occur only once, and about a fifth lies in the top ten. Brentuximab vedotin exposure varied among the patients, all of whom had relapsed after autologous stem cell transplantation. Specimen: peripheral blood mononuclear cells (PBMCs), collected before the second cycle of nivolumab. All receptors come from a human donor with classical Hodgkin lymphoma.

This rearrangement joins TRBV11-1 to TRBJ2-1; weak D call: TRBD2 (5 bases). V was shortened by 5 bases and J by 9 bases, with 14 bases between the two germline ends. CDR1 SGHAT and CDR2 FQDESV come from the germline V gene (reference sequence). The CDR3 consists of 13 residues. The chain's CDR3 is CASSARPGSEQFF. In DNA form, the CDR3 reads TGTGCCAGCAGCGCCCGACCGGGATCTGAGCAGTTCTTC.

The chain has TRBV6-6 and TRBJ1-3, with D unresolved. Germline CDR1 and CDR2: MNHNY and SVGAGI (reference sequence). There are 15 residues in the CDR3. With 7 bases removed from V and 0 bases from J, the gap between germline ends came to 13 bases. The CDR3 coding sequence is TGTGCCAGCACTTCCGCCGGAGTCTCTGGAAACACCATATATTTT. It encodes CASTSAGVSGNTIYF.

CDR3 protein: CASGGVNTEAFF. The CDR3 coding sequence is TGTGCCAGCGGGGGAGTGAACACTGAAGCTTTCTTT. The chain uses TRBV7-3 and TRBJ1-1; D is possibly TRBD1 (5 bases). CDR1 and CDR2 from the germline V gene are SGHTA and FQGTGA. The CDR3 runs to 12 residues. With 8 bases removed from V and 0 bases from J, the gap between germline ends came to 7 bases. The entire variable domain, with the rest obtained from reference TRBV7-3 and TRBJ1-1, is as follows: GAGVSQTPSNKVTEKGKYVELRCDPISGHTALYWYRQSLGQGPEFLIYFQGTGAADDSGLPNDRFFAVRPEGSVSTLKIQRTERGDSAVYLCASGGVNTEAFFGQGTRLTVV.

This clone was seen once. The chain has TRBV10-3 and TRBJ2-7; 8 bases are shared with TRBD2. Germline-derived CDR1 and CDR2 are ENHRY and SYGVKD. The CDR3 is 14 residues long. After removal of 6 bases from V and 2 bases from J, the junction contained 6 bases not matched to a gene. The CDR3 here is CAIRTGGGTYEQYF. CDR3 nucleotides: TGTGCCATCAGGACCGGGGGGGGGACCTACGAGCAGTACTTC.

The genes are TRBV27 and TRBJ2-5; TRBD1 agrees at 7 bases. This CDR3 has 13 residues. V dropped 7 bases and J dropped 6; count of bases not matched to a gene: 8. Looked up from germline, CDR1 is MNHEY and CDR2 is SMNVEV (reference sequence). CDR3 nucleotide sequence: TGTGCCAGCACGGCGACAGGGAAAAAGACCCAGTACTTC. Protein product: CASTATGKKTQYF.

The chain uses TRBV4-1 and TRBJ1-3; D is undetermined. CDR1 MGHRA and CDR2 YSYEKL come from the germline V gene. V lost 4 bases and J lost 0, with 16 bases in between. The CDR3 is made up of 17 amino acids. The CDR3 here is CASSPEEEFHSGNTIYF. The CDR3 DNA is TGCGCCAGCAGCCCAGAGGAAGAGTTCCACTCTGGAAACACCATATATTTT.

V gene TRBV14 combines with J gene TRBJ2-2, with 7 bases aligning to TRBD2. The germline gives CDR1 SGHDN, CDR2 FVKESK. This CDR3 region has 15 residues. V was pared by 2 bases and J by 2 bases, with 2 bases of the junction left unmatched. The CDR3, as DNA: TGTGCCAGCAGCCAACGACTAGCTAACACCGGGGAGCTGTTTTTT. Translating gives CASSQRLANTGELFF.

The chain recombines TRBV11-2 with TRBJ2-5; 10 bases match TRBD2. The CDR3 has 14 amino acids. Per germline, CDR1 SGHAT and CDR2 FQNNGV. With 5 bases clipped from V and 5 bases from J, the junction kept 5 bases outside the gene matches. The CDR3 DNA follows: TGTGCCAGCAGCAATAGCGGGGGGCGGGAGACCCAGTACTTC. This codes for CASSNSGGRETQYF.

This clone was found once. V usage is TRBV2 and J usage is TRBJ1-2; maybe TRBD1 (6 bases). V was clipped by 4 bases and J by 1 base, with 7 bases between them. This CDR3 contains 13 residues. Germline V CDR1 and CDR2: SNHLY, FYNNEI. The CDR3 is CASSAGVNYGYTF. For the CDR3, the DNA is TGTGCCAGCAGTGCAGGGGTTAACTATGGCTACACCTTC. Together with reference TRBV2 and TRBJ1-2, the CDR3 gives the full variable domain: EPEVTQTPSHQVTQMGQEVILRCVPISNHLYFYWYRQILGQKVEFLVSFYNNEISEKSEIFDDQFSVERPDGSNFTLKIRSTKLEDSAMYFCASSAGVNYGYTFGSGTRLTVV.

This clone showed up just a few times. The J gene is TRBJ2-7, the V gene TRBV5-5, with TRBD1 as a possible D gene (6 bases). The germline V and J ends were trimmed by 1 base and 5 bases, with 16 bases remaining between them. This CDR3 has 15 residues. Germline-derived CDR1 and CDR2 are SGHKS and YYEKEE (reference sequence). The CDR3, as DNA: TGTGCCAGCAGCTTGTATTTAGGGACAAGCGACGAGCAGTACTTC. It specifies CASSLYLGTSDEQYF.

The chain couples TRBV9 to TRBJ2-1; D remains ambiguous. Trimming removed 4 bases at V and 3 bases at J, with 17 bases between. Germline assignment: CDR1 SGDLS and CDR2 YYNGEE. This CDR3 contains 16 residues. CDR3 coding DNA: TGTGCCAGCAGCAGCCGCGTGCTAGAGGACTACAATGAGCAGTTCTTC. Translation: CASSSRVLEDYNEQFF.

CDR3 loop: CASSLGVGLAKNIQYF. For the CDR3, the DNA is TGTGCCAGCAGCTTAGGAGTCGGGTTAGCCAAAAACATTCAGTACTTC. The V gene is TRBV13, the J gene TRBJ2-4; no clear D gene. V was clipped by 0 bases and J by 0 bases, with 9 bases between them. The CDR3 extends over 16 amino acids. Per germline, CDR1 PRHDT and CDR2 FYEKMQ (reference sequence).

The gene calls are TRBV7-6 and TRBJ2-5, with 9 bases identical to TRBD2. In germline, CDR1 is SGHVS, CDR2 FNYEAQ. The CDR3 has 17 amino acids. The junction had 7 bases not matched to a gene; V was cut back by 2 bases and J by 0 bases. The CDR3 loop reads CASSLWEAGGYQETQYF. The CDR3 coding sequence is TGTGCCAGCAGCTTATGGGAAGCGGGGGGATACCAAGAGACCCAGTACTTC. Filled out from reference TRBV7-6 and TRBJ2-5, the complete variable domain reads GAGVSQSPRYKVTKRGQDVALRCDPISGHVSLYWYRQALGQGPEFLTYFNYEAQQDKSGLPNDRFSAERPEGSISTLTIQRTEQRDSAMYRCASSLWEAGGYQETQYFGPGTRLLVL.

This clone appeared a few times. The V and J genes are TRBV6-1 and TRBJ2-1; 10 bases agree with TRBD2. Unmatched junction bases numbered 7, after V lost 2 bases and J lost 9 bases. CDR1 is MNHNS, CDR2 SASEGT, per germline. This CDR3 has 15 residues. CDR3 coding DNA: TGTGCCAGCAGTGAATTGGCTAGCGGGAGCGTTGAGCAGTTCTTC. It specifies CASSELASGSVEQFF.

The chain recombines TRBV7-2 with TRBJ2-1, with D uncertain. Trimming cost V 7 bases and J 3 bases, with 19 bases left between them. The CDR3 contains 16 residues. Germline CDR1 reads SGHTA; CDR2 reads FQGNSA. Here the CDR3 DNA reads TGTGCCAGCATCAAATACTCGGAAGTCGGCTACAATGAGCAGTTCTTC. Amino acids: CASIKYSEVGYNEQFF.

The chain links TRBV28 to TRBJ1-1; D call uncertain. Deletions cut 3 bases from V and 6 bases from J, with 11 bases between. The germline V gene has CDR1 MDHEN and CDR2 SYDVKM. The CDR3 spans 13 residues. The CDR3 DNA reads TGTGCCAGCAGTTTTCCCACCGGCGCTGAAGCTTTCTTT. The encoded protein is CASSFPTGAEAFF.

The chain carries TRBV5-6 and TRBJ1-2; D is unclear. There are 11 residues in the CDR3. Per germline, CDR1 SGHDT and CDR2 YYEEEE. Trimming removed 4 bases from V and 8 bases from J, with 9 bases in between. CDR3 sequence: CASSAFGGYTF. CDR3 bases: TGTGCCAGCAGCGCGTTCGGGGGCTACACCTTC. The whole variable domain, filled in from reference TRBV5-6 and TRBJ1-2, reads DAGVTQSPTHLIKTRGQQVTLRCSPKSGHDTVSWYQQALGQGPQFIFQYYEEEERQRGNFPDRFSGHQFPNYSSELNVNALLLGDSALYLCASSAFGGYTFGSGTRLTVV.

This clone was counted a few times. The chain carries TRBV4-2 and TRBJ2-1, with 11 bases lining up with TRBD2. Germline CDR1 LGHNA, CDR2 YNFKEQ. J gave up 4 bases and V 0 bases, and 8 bases lay outside the gene matches. The CDR3 loop spans 18 amino acids. The CDR3 sequence: CASSQDSPSGGTYNEQFF. In DNA form, the CDR3 reads TGTGCCAGCAGCCAAGACTCCCCTAGCGGGGGGACGTACAATGAGCAGTTCTTC.

This chain connects TRBV7-2 to TRBJ1-6; unclear D gene. This CDR3 is built from 15 residues. Germline V gene data show CDR1 as SGHTA and CDR2 as FQGNSA. V lost 4 bases and J lost 0, with 7 bases in between. For the CDR3, the DNA is TGTGCCAGCAGCTCTATGGGCTCCTATAATTCACCCCTCCACTTT. Translated, it gives CASSSMGSYNSPLHF.

This chain links TRBV11-3 with TRBJ2-5, with TRBD2 matching 15 bases. CDR3 length: 19 amino acids. CDR1 SGHNT and CDR2 YENEEA come from the germline V gene. The V segment lost 4 bases and the J segment 0 bases; nucleotides outside the gene matches: 9. For the CDR3, the DNA is TGTGCCAGCAGCTCCCGGGGACTAGCGGGGGGCCCGTACCAAGAGACCCAGTACTTC. It encodes CASSSRGLAGGPYQETQYF.

The genes are TRBV11-3 and TRBJ2-7; D is unclear. The V and J ends lost 5 bases and 3 bases respectively, with 8 bases between them. CDR3 length: 12 amino acids. Germline lookup yields CDR1 SGHNT and CDR2 YENEEA. The CDR3 is CASSLPNYEQYV. In DNA, the CDR3 is TGTGCCAGCAGCCTACCGAACTACGAGCAGTACGTC.

This chain joins TRBV5-1 and TRBJ2-7; D possibly corresponds to TRBD1 (5 bases). Trimming removed 6 bases at V and 1 base at J, with 11 bases between. This CDR3 contains 13 residues. The germline V gene encodes CDR1 SGHRS and CDR2 YFSETQ. The CDR3 DNA reads as TGCGCCAGCACTAAGGACACGTCCTACGAGCAGTACTTC. Its translation: CASTKDTSYEQYF.

The V gene is TRBV10-2, the J gene TRBJ1-5; no clear D gene. Germline CDR1 is WSHSY and CDR2 is SAAADI. The CDR3 is 15 amino acids. Between the trimmed V and J ends, which lost 4 bases and 1 base, there was a span of 11 bases. CDR3 loop: CASSVTGNSNQPQHF. Here the CDR3 DNA reads TGCGCCAGCAGTGTAACCGGGAACAGCAATCAGCCCCAGCATTTT.

The chain links TRBV29-1 to TRBJ2-1; 8 bases agree with TRBD2. J gave up 9 bases and V 3 bases, and 10 bases lay outside the gene matches. The CDR3 has 14 amino acids. Looked up from germline, CDR1 is SQVTM and CDR2 is ANQGSEA. The CDR3 nucleotides read TGCAGCGTTGATCCCAGCGGGAGTCTCGGTGAGCAGTTCTTC. Translated, it gives CSVDPSGSLGEQFF.

The rearrangement links TRBV27 to TRBJ2-3; 7 bases match TRBD2. CDR1 MNHEY and CDR2 SMNVEV come from the germline V gene (reference sequence). J gave up 2 bases and V 5 bases, and 16 bases lay outside the gene matches. The CDR3 length is 18 residues. The CDR3 nucleotides are TGTGCCAGCAGTACCGCCCCTCCGGGACTATCCAACACAGATACGCAGTATTTT. This codes for CASSTAPPGLSNTDTQYF.

This chain uses TRBV6-6 with TRBJ1-1; the match to TRBD1 covers 10 bases. The CDR3 totals 14 residues. The germline CDR1 and CDR2 sequences are MNHNY and SVGAGI (reference sequence). Trimming cost V 6 bases and J 4 bases; bases outside gene matches: 5. The chain's CDR3 is CASSPGQGFTEAFF. In DNA form, the CDR3 reads TGTGCCAGCAGCCCGGGACAGGGGTTCACTGAAGCTTTCTTT.

V and J are TRBV6-1 and TRBJ2-7; 7 bases line up with TRBD2. With V trimmed by 2 bases and J by 5 bases, 6 bases remained unmatched. The CDR3 is made up of 14 amino acids. Germline CDR1 and CDR2: MNHNS and SASEGT. This chain's CDR3 is CASSEWQGRDEQYV. In nucleotides, the CDR3 is TGTGCCAGCAGTGAATGGCAAGGGAGGGACGAGCAGTACGTC.

This chain uses TRBV5-6 with TRBJ2-7; TRBD2 aligns across 8 bases. The CDR3 covers 15 residues. The germline gives CDR1 SGHDT, CDR2 YYEEEE. V shed 4 bases and J 3 bases; nucleotides not matched to a gene: 9. This CDR3 is CASSGRREVDYEQYF. CDR3 DNA: TGTGCCAGCAGCGGGAGGCGGGAGGTCGACTACGAGCAGTACTTC.

This clone was recorded a few times. The V call is TRBV19, the J call TRBJ1-2, with a possible D match to TRBD1 (5 bases). The CDR3 spans 12 residues. Germline assignment: CDR1 LNHDA and CDR2 SQIVND (reference sequence). Trimming left V 4 bases short and J 6 bases short, with 9 bases between. The CDR3 loop reads CASSRGTDGYTF. Here the CDR3 DNA reads TGTGCCAGTAGTAGGGGGACCGATGGCTACACCTTC.

The J gene is TRBJ2-1, the V gene TRBV7-9; 8 positions agree with TRBD2. With V trimmed by 1 base and J by 7 bases, 3 bases remained unmatched. Germline V gene data show CDR1 as SEHNR and CDR2 as FQNEAQ (reference sequence). The CDR3 runs 14 residues. DNA for the CDR3: TGTGCCAGCAGCTTAGTTGGCGGGGGGAATGAGCAGTTCTTC. Its protein is CASSLVGGGNEQFF.

This clone was observed once. This chain links TRBV5-4 with TRBJ1-4, with a possible D match to TRBD1 (6 bases). Per germline, CDR1 SGHNT and CDR2 YYREEE (reference sequence). CDR3 length: 15 amino acids. Deletions cut 3 bases from V and 16 bases from J, with 25 bases between. CDR3 region: CASSSKGVKWLFGFF. In DNA, the CDR3 is TGTGCCAGCAGCTCCAAGGGGGTAAAGTGGCTTTTTGGGTTTTTT.